What follows describes a single T cell receptor beta chain. Its target is unknown. The V end lost 5 bases, the J end lost 0 bases, and 11 bases lay between the germline ends. The CDR3 covers 15 residues. From the 5' RACE reads, TCRdb called clonotypes with MiXCR, one entry per CDR3 protein. The data hold fewer than 550,000 distinct CDR3 sequences, with around 18% observed a single time. These data come from a study of T-cell memory formation after mild COVID-19. Regarding the study as a whole: Clones that got smaller from day 15 to 85 had even CD4/CD8, while clones growing later tipped toward CD4+. Of the contracting clones, CD4+ ones lay mainly in CM and EM, and CD8+ ones in EMRA.

The chain is built from TRBV12-3 or TRBV12-4 and TRBJ1-5; D unresolved. The receptor's source is an adult woman who had mild COVID-19 (a few samples of this study predate the infection). Cell type and time point are not known. The sample was PBMCs or a T cell subset sorted from them (not recorded which). This CDR3 is CASSLAQPSNQPQHF. CDR3 nucleotides: TGTGCCAGCAGTCTGGCACAGCCTAGCAATCAGCCCCAGCATTTT.